The clone carrying this T cell receptor (beta chain) was seen only a few times. The data were taken from a study of PD-L1 blockade in urothelial cancer. For the study at large: Blood analysis took place 3 weeks (second dose) and 6 weeks after treatment start. The median number of T cells present in blood samples was around 150,000.

Germline CDR1 SGHTA, CDR2 FQGNSA. V gave up 5 bases and J gave up 6 bases, with 10 bases separating them. The length of the CDR3 is 12 residues. Produced via immunoSEQ multiplex PCR; TCRdb's table is partial and in-frame only. The data show tens of thousands of clones, approximately 84% seen once. The chain carries TRBV7-2 and TRBJ1-1, with a tentative D call TRBD1 (5 bases). The receptor was derived from a man aged 55 to 70 with urothelial cancer. The specimen comprised PBMCs, sampled around atezolizumab (anti-PD-L1) treatment. Written as DNA, the CDR3 is TGTGCCAGCAGCCTTACGGGGGCTGAAGCTTTCTTT. Amino acid sequence: CASSLTGAEAFF.